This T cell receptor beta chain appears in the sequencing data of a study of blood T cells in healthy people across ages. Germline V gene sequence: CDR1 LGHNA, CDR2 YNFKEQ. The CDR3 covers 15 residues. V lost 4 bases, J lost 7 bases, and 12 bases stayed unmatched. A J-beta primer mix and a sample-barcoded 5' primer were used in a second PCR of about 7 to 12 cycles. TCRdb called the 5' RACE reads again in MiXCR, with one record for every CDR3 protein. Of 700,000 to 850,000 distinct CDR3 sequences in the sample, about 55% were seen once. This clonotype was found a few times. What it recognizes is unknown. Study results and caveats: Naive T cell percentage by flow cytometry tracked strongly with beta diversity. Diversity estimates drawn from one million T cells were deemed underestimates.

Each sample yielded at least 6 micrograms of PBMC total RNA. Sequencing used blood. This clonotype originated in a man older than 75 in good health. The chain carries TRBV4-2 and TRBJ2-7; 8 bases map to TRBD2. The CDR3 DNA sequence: TGTGCCAGCAGCCCTTCTACGGGAGGGCCGGGGGAGCAGTACTTC. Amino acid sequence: CASSPSTGGPGEQYF.